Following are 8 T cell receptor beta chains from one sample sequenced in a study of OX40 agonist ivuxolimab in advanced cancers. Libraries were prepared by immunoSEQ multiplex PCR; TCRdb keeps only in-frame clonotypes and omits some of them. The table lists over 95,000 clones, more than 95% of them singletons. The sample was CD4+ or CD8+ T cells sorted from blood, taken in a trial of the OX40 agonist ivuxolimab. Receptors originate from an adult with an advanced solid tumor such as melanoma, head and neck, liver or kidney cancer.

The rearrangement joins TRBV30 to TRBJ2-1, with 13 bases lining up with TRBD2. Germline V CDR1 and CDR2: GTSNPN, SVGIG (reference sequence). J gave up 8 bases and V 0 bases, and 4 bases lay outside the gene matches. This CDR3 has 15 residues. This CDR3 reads CAWSVLAGGPDEQFF. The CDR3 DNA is TGTGCCTGGAGTGTACTAGCGGGGGGGCCGGATGAGCAGTTCTTC.

The DNA for the CDR3 is TGTGCCAGCAGCCATGGACCTGGAGGAAACACCATATATTTT. As protein: CASSHGPGGNTIYF. The chain employs TRBV6-5 and TRBJ1-3; D remains ambiguous. Looked up from germline, CDR1 is MNHEY and CDR2 is SVGAGI. The CDR3 runs 14 residues. Trimming removed 6 bases from V and 4 bases from J, with 13 bases in between.

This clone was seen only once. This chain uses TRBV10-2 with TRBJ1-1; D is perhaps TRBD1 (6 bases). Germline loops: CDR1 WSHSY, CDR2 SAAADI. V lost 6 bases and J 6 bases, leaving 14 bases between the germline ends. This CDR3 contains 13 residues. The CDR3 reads CASRGTSGAEAFF. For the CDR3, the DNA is TGCGCCAGCAGAGGGACCTCAGGGGCTGAAGCTTTCTTT.

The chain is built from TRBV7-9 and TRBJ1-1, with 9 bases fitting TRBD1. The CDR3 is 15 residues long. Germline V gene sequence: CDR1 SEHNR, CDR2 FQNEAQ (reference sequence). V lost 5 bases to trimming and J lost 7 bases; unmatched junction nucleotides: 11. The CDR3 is CASSHLLQGADEAFF. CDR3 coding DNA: TGTGCCAGCAGCCACCTACTACAGGGGGCTGATGAAGCTTTCTTT.

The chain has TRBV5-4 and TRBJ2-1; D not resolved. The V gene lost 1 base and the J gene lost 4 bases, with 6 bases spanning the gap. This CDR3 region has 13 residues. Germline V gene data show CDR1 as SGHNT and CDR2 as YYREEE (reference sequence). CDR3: CASSLNAYNEQFF. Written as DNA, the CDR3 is TGTGCCAGCAGCTTGAATGCGTACAATGAGCAGTTCTTC.

This chain's CDR3 is CASGLPNRTLEQYF. CDR3 coding DNA: TGTGCTAGTGGTTTGCCCAATCGGACACTCGAGCAGTACTTC. The chain combines TRBV12-5 with TRBJ2-7; perhaps TRBD1 as D (5 bases). The CDR3 sequence is 14 residues long. The germline gives CDR1 LGHNT, CDR2 FRNRAP. Trimming pared 2 bases from V and 6 bases from J, leaving 14 bases between.

The CDR3 DNA sequence: TGCGCCAGCAGCCAACCTTTAGGACAGGGGCGAAGCACAGATACGCAGTATTTT. Residues: CASSQPLGQGRSTDTQYF. The chain employs TRBV4-3 and TRBJ2-3; 9 bases agree with TRBD1. CDR1 LGHNA and CDR2 YSLEER come from the germline V gene. J gave up 0 bases and V 2 bases, and 9 bases lay outside the gene matches. This CDR3 is 18 amino acids long.

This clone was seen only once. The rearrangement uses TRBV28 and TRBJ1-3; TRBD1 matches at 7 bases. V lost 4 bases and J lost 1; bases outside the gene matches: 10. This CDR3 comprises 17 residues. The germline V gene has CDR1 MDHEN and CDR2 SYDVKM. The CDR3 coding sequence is TGTGCCAGCAGTTCCTACCTCGACAGGGAATCTGGAAACACCATATATTTT. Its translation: CASSSYLDRESGNTIYF.